The source of this T cell receptor beta chain is a study of blood T cell repertoires in COVID-19. This CDR3 contains 17 residues. V gave up 2 bases and J gave up 3 bases; unmatched junction bases: 7. Per germline, CDR1 LGHNA and CDR2 YNFKEQ. Profiled with immunoSEQ multiplex PCR; TCRdb holds only in-frame clones, not every one. This table holds about 62,000 clones, about nine tenths found once. The chain links TRBV4-2 to TRBJ2-1, with 10 bases that match TRBD2. The sequence was collected from a woman older than 75 with acute or convalescent COVID-19. Material: peripheral blood. The CDR3 nucleotides are TGTGCCAGCAGCCAACGGGCTAGCGGGAGTTTCTACAATGAGCAGTTCTTC. Translation: CASSQRASGSFYNEQFF.